A selection of T cell receptor beta chains follows, all from one sample in a study of blood T cell repertoires in COVID-19. Sequencing used immunoSEQ multiplex PCR; TCRdb keeps in-frame clones, though not all of them. The sample lists 150,000 to 200,000 clones, about 83% occurring once. Sequenced material: PBMCs or T cells enriched from blood (not recorded which). The receptors stem from a woman in her 30s who had been exposed to COVID-19. Both conserved end residues are trimmed from each CDR3. Not every row has a clone size; where given, it reads once, few, many or a size class.

size | length | J | V | CDR3
- | 13 | TRBJ1-2 | TRBV18 | ASSPNKDRGHGYT
- | 9 | TRBJ2-7 | TRBV19 | ASQGAYEQY
- | 13 | TRBJ1-4 | TRBV7-8 | ASSSNQGAREKLF
- | 14 | TRBJ2-1 | TRBV11-2 | ASSFSPAGGLYEQF
- | 12 | TRBJ2-7 | TRBV27 | ASSPGTVAYEQY
- | 11 | TRBJ1-1 | TRBV6-5 | ASRVTPNTEAF
- | 12 | TRBJ1-1 | TRBV20-1 | SASRQGRDTEAF
- | 13 | TRBJ2-5 | TRBV28 | ASSPPRGGEETQY
- | 11 | TRBJ1-1 | TRBV10-3 | AIRRDSNTEAF
- | 11 | TRBJ1-5 | TRBV6-5 | ASSQEEGQPQH
- | 9 | TRBJ2-7 | TRBV20-1 | SAGGGYEQY
- | 13 | TRBJ1-2 | TRBV5-6 | ASRPSGYLYYGYT
few | 15 | TRBJ2-2 | TRBV2 | ASRWGAGASRPGELF
- | 11 | TRBJ2-7 | TRBV7-9 | ASSPPLVAEQY
- | 12 | TRBJ2-2 | TRBV6-5 | ASKPSGNTGELF
- | 11 | TRBJ1-1 | TRBV19 | ASSQAMNTEAF
- | 14 | TRBJ2-7 | TRBV21-1 | ASSKGCRRGGFEQY
- | 9 | TRBJ2-7 | TRBV6-5 | ASRDSYEQY
- | 13 | TRBJ2-1 | TRBV29-1 | SVELRGGPYNEQF
- | 13 | TRBJ1-2 | TRBV18 | ASSPRGQGDYGYT
- | 12 | TRBJ2-5 | TRBV30 | AWSVRDRQETQY
- | 14 | TRBJ2-5 | TRBV5-1 | ASSLEPRDLEETQY
- | 14 | TRBJ2-5 | TRBV4-1 | ASSQFPATSQETQY
- | 11 | TRBJ2-3 | TRBV10-3 | AIAGGRADTQY
once | 13 | TRBJ1-6 | TRBV19 | ASSIDEGMRSPLH
once | 13 | TRBJ1-4 | TRBV19 | ASSKVYPTNEKLF
- | 13 | TRBJ2-5 | TRBV9 | ASSVVVGQVETQY
- | 11 | TRBJ1-2 | TRBV7-9 | ASSLGLPDGYT
- | 11 | TRBJ1-1 | TRBV18 | ASQGSLNTEAF
- | 14 | TRBJ2-1 | TRBV4-2 | ASSQHGTSGGDEQF
- | 12 | TRBJ2-3 | TRBV24-1 | ATSEAQHTDTQY
once | 13 | TRBJ1-5 | TRBV19 | ASSPRTGNNQPQH
few | 12 | TRBJ1-1 | TRBV11-1 | ASSLSTGNTEAF
- | 15 | TRBJ2-3 | TRBV4-1 | ASSQAGLARNTDTQY
- | 12 | TRBJ2-2 | TRBV5-1 | ASSGQGVSGELF
- | 12 | TRBJ1-2 | TRBV6-5 | ASIVGGVGRGYT
- | 14 | TRBJ2-1 | TRBV5-1 | ASSPGGHGGGDEQF
- | 13 | TRBJ2-5 | TRBV7-2 | ASSFRDRGQETQY
- | 14 | TRBJ1-4 | TRBV13 | ASSSRFWGADEKLF
- | 13 | TRBJ2-7 | TRBV19 | ASSHATGDPYEQY
- | 10 | TRBJ1-1 | TRBV29-1 | SVRGGGTEAF
- | 14 | TRBJ2-1 | TRBV30 | AWVDLDDDLGAEQF
- | 11 | TRBJ1-1 | TRBV14 | ASSHQRNTEAF
- | 12 | TRBJ1-3 | TRBV4-3 | ASSQTTGPDTIY
- | 12 | TRBJ2-7 | TRBV6-5 | ATGASGTPYEQY
- | 12 | TRBJ2-7 | TRBV3-1/TRBV3-2 | ASSQWSGGYEQY
- | 13 | TRBJ2-1 | TRBV5-1 | ASSLTQGKSNEQF
- | 12 | TRBJ1-6 | TRBV7-9 | ASRTDATNSPLH
- | 11 | TRBJ1-1 | TRBV6-2/TRBV6-3 | ASSYSTRTEAF
- | 13 | TRBJ1-2 | TRBV4-3 | ASSQDFDRVNGYT
- | 14 | TRBJ1-1 | TRBV27 | ASSRLLKTVNTEAF
- | 13 | TRBJ1-5 | TRBV3-1/TRBV3-2 | ASSRTGQGSQPQH
many | 11 | TRBJ2-7 | TRBV7-6 | ASSFTDSYEQY
- | 14 | TRBJ1-3 | TRBV9 | ASSVGQGISGNTIY
- | 13 | TRBJ2-7 | TRBV6-5 | ASRPADLGDYEQY
few | 11 | TRBJ1-2 | TRBV28 | ASSFQPGRGYT
- | 13 | TRBJ2-1 | TRBV5-1 | ASSSESGGAGEQF
- | 12 | TRBJ2-7 | TRBV18 | ASSPATGTYEQY
- | 12 | TRBJ1-2 | TRBV5-8 | ASSRGGRGYGYT